The sample holds many counts of the clone carrying this T cell receptor (beta chain). The antigen is not known. There are 13 residues in the CDR3. The V end was cut by 3 bases, the J end by 1 base, with 9 bases between. CDR1 and CDR2 from the germline V gene are DFQATT and SNEGSKA (reference sequence). The sample originates from a study of early T cells in non-severe SARS-CoV-2 infection. Overall study context: Sequencing of bulk RNA from unsorted whole blood was done, without chain pairing.

Molecules of cDNA were individually given unique molecular identifiers that were attached to them. TCRdb analysed the 5' RACE reads with MiXCR anew, one entry per CDR3 protein. The sample contains about 84,000 distinct CDR3 sequences, 12% of which appear only once. Study outcomes and limitations: In VDJdb matching, anti-spike CD8 responses were favored while private and CD4 specificities went missing.

This chain connects TRBV20-1 to TRBJ1-2; D call uncertain. The sequenced sample consisted of whole blood. This TCR was sampled from an adult who was a healthcare worker with PCR-confirmed SARS-CoV-2 infection or an uninfected control (not recorded which). This CDR3 reads CSASYAVNYGYTF. CDR3 nucleotide sequence: TGCAGTGCTAGCTATGCGGTTAACTATGGCTACACCTTC.